These 23 T cell receptor beta chains originate from one sample sequenced in a study of T cells in Graves' hyperthyroidism and ophthalmopathy. The investigators amplified TCR beta CDR3 regions from RNA transcripts. The HTBI primer set was used in a first-round RT-PCR of the TCR CDR3. MiXCR, run by TCRdb on the multiplex PCR reads, gives a single entry per CDR3 protein. Of some 800,000 distinct CDR3 sequences listed, 35% to 40% are singletons. Material for sequencing was blood. These TCRs come from a man aged 18 to 35 with Graves' hyperthyroidism.

Comments on this clonotype: A much larger clone sits a single nucleotide away, making a read error possible. In this CDR3 the conserved last residue, phenylalanine or tryptophan, is missing, so a read error is likely. The chain couples TRBV19 to TRBJ1-2, with 9 bases lining up with TRBD1. J gave up 4 bases and V 4 bases, and 10 bases lay outside the gene matches. CDR1 is LNHDA and CDR2 is SQIVND in the germline V gene (reference sequence). CDR3 size: 16 residues. The CDR3 nucleotides are TGTGCCAGTAGTAAGACCGGGACAGGGACCCTCTATGGCTACACCCTC. Encoded protein: CASSKTGTGTLYGYTL.

The sample holds a few counts of this clonotype. The chain recombines TRBV7-2 with TRBJ2-5; D possibly corresponds to TRBD2 (5 bases). Germline V lookup: CDR1 SGHTA, CDR2 FQGNSA. The CDR3 consists of 15 residues. The germline V and J ends were trimmed by 1 base and 7 bases, with 16 bases remaining between them. DNA of the CDR3: TGTGCCAGCAGCTTAGATCCCAGCGGAGGCGGGACCCAGTACTTC. It codes for CASSLDPSGGGTQYF.

The V call is TRBV19, the J call TRBJ1-5; 7 bases are a match to TRBD1. Germline V CDR1 and CDR2: LNHDA, SQIVND (reference sequence). V was clipped by 6 bases and J by 3 bases; unmatched bases: 11. The CDR3 has 16 amino acids. The CDR3 DNA reads as TGTGCCAGTAGCCCCCAGACAGGGCGGGACAATCAGCCCCAGCATTTT. It encodes CASSPQTGRDNQPQHF.

CDR3 in DNA: TGTGCCAGCAGTTACTGGGGGGCGCAGGAGCAGTACTTC. Its translation: CASSYWGAQEQYF. The chain carries TRBV6-6 and TRBJ2-7; D may match TRBD1 or TRBD2 (6 bases each). V lost 1 base and J lost 7, with 11 bases in between. CDR3 length equals 13 residues. CDR1 is MNHNY, CDR2 SVGAGI, per germline (reference sequence).

This clonotype was counted many times. The chain couples TRBV5-5 to TRBJ2-7, with TRBD1 matching over 8 bases. V was clipped by 3 bases and J by 2 bases; unmatched bases: 4. This CDR3 spans 14 amino acids. Germline CDR1 reads SGHKS; CDR2 reads YYEKEE (reference sequence). The CDR3 loop reads CASSSDRVAYEQYF. The CDR3 DNA reads as TGTGCCAGCAGCTCGGACAGGGTGGCCTACGAGCAGTACTTC.

This clonotype has a count of ten or more. The V call is TRBV2, the J call TRBJ1-2, with D perhaps matching TRBD1 (5 bases). CDR1 SNHLY and CDR2 FYNNEI come from the germline V gene. CDR3 size: 11 residues. The V and J ends lost 9 bases and 7 bases respectively, with 12 bases between them. The CDR3 region has the DNA TGTGCCAGACAGGACCAAATTGGCTACACCTTC. This translates into CARQDQIGYTF.

The rearrangement uses TRBV13 and TRBJ2-7; 9 bases agree with TRBD1. The J segment lost 0 bases and the V segment lost 5 bases, leaving 14 bases of the junction unmatched. There are 18 residues in the CDR3. Per the germline V gene, CDR1 is PRHDT and CDR2 is FYEKMQ (reference sequence). As DNA, the CDR3 is TGTGCCAGCAGCCACCTTCCCGGGACAGGGACCAACTCCTACGAGCAGTACTTC. It yields the protein CASSHLPGTGTNSYEQYF.

This clonotype was recorded a few times. A junction end diverges from the germline sequence, so it may reflect a read error. The gene calls are TRBV11-2 and TRBJ2-6, with a tentative D call TRBD1 (5 bases). The length of the CDR3 is 18 residues. The V gene's germline CDR1 is SGHAT and CDR2 FQNNGV. The CDR3 loop is CASSLVLRRSSGANILTF. The CDR3 nucleotides are TGTGCCAGCAGCTTAGTCCTCCGCCGGAGCTCTGGGGCCAACATCCTGACTTTC.

This clonotype has ten or more counts. This chain uses TRBV7-3 with TRBJ1-5; maybe TRBD1 (6 bases). The CDR3 extends over 17 amino acids. V was trimmed by 2 bases and J by 0 bases, leaving 14 bases between them. Germline loops: CDR1 SGHTA, CDR2 FQGTGA. The CDR3 nucleotides are TGTGCCAGCAGCTTAGAGGGGGTCCCGAATAGCAATCAGCCCCAGCATTTT. Amino acid sequence: CASSLEGVPNSNQPQHF.

This clonotype showed up many times. The rearrangement joins TRBV2 to TRBJ1-4; D call uncertain. This CDR3 is built from 13 residues. From germline, CDR1 is SNHLY and CDR2 FYNNEI. The CDR3 sequence is CATNRRGGEKLFF. The CDR3 DNA is TGTGCAACCAATCGTCGGGGAGGGGAAAAACTGTTTTTT.

This clonotype was found many times. The V gene is TRBV7-2, the J gene TRBJ1-3; unclear D gene. CDR1 is SGHTA, CDR2 FQGNSA, per germline. V was shortened by 5 bases and J by 4 bases, with 12 bases between the two germline ends. The CDR3 sequence is 14 residues long. CDR3 in DNA: TGTGCCAGCAGCCCCGGGCCGACAGGAAACACCATATATTTT. This gives the protein CASSPGPTGNTIYF.

This clonotype was observed once. This chain connects TRBV7-9 to TRBJ1-6, with D unclear. The CDR3 is made up of 12 amino acids. V lost 4 bases to trimming and J lost 14 bases, with 12 bases between them. CDR1 is SEHNR, CDR2 FQNEAQ, per germline (reference sequence). Here the CDR3 reads CASSSPRATLHF. Written as DNA, the CDR3 is TGTGCCAGCAGCTCCCCTCGGGCGACCCTCCACTTT. Full variable domain (missing parts from reference TRBV7-9 and TRBJ1-6): DTGVSQNPRHKITKRGQNVTFRCDPISEHNRLYWYRQTLGQGPEFLTYFQNEAQLEKSRLLSDRFSAERPKGSFSTLEIQRTEQGDSAMYLCASSSPRATLHFGNGTRLTVT.

There are many counts of this clonotype. This chain's CDR3 is CASSYGGNTEAFF. DNA for the CDR3: TGTGCCAGCAGTTATGGGGGGAACACTGAAGCTTTCTTT. This chain joins TRBV6-5 and TRBJ1-1, with a possible D match to TRBD1 (5 bases). CDR1 is MNHEY and CDR2 is SVGAGI in the germline V gene. This CDR3 is 13 amino acids long. V lost 3 bases and J 1 base, leaving 6 bases between the germline ends.

This clonotype was picked up many times. The chain has TRBV7-8 and TRBJ2-7; weak D call: TRBD2 (6 bases). Germline V gives CDR1 SGHVS, CDR2 FQNEAQ. The CDR3 covers 14 residues. The V gene lost 3 bases and the J gene lost 3 bases, with 12 bases spanning the gap. CDR3 in amino acids: CASSFRETSYEQYF. CDR3 bases: TGTGCCAGCAGCTTCCGGGAGACTAGCTACGAGCAGTACTTC.

With regard to this clonotype: This clone may be a read error of a much larger clone one base away. The J gene is TRBJ1-2, the V gene TRBV7-9, with 8 bases that match TRBD1. Per the germline V gene, CDR1 is SEHNR and CDR2 is FQNEAQ (reference sequence). Trimming at V came to 2 bases and at J to 6 bases, leaving 2 bases not matched to a gene. The CDR3 has 13 residues. The CDR3 reads CASSLNRGDGYTF. The CDR3, as DNA: TGTGCCAGCAGCTTAAACAGGGGGGATGGCTACACCTTC.

This sequence joins TRBV20-1 and TRBJ2-7; TRBD2 is a possible D gene (6 bases). Germline CDR1 is DFQATT and CDR2 is SNEGSKA (reference sequence). The V end lost 6 bases, the J end lost 0 bases, and 12 bases lay between the germline ends. The CDR3 is 13 residues long. The CDR3 DNA reads as TGCAGTGCCGGGACTGATCTCTCCTACGAGCAGTACTTC. This translates into CSAGTDLSYEQYF.

The chain couples TRBV29-1 to TRBJ2-6; D gene ambiguous. The length of the CDR3 is 13 residues. Germline loops: CDR1 SQVTM, CDR2 ANQGSEA. Trimming cost V 6 bases and J 4 bases, with 10 bases left between them. CDR3 DNA: TGCAGCGTAAAAGGTGCGGGGGCCAACGTCCTGACTTTC. Protein product: CSVKGAGANVLTF.

Only a few counts were recorded for this clonotype. The chain links TRBV7-2 to TRBJ2-5, with TRBD2 identical over 10 bases. Germline CDR1 and CDR2: SGHTA and FQGNSA. The trim removed 5 bases at V and 7 bases at J, leaving 13 bases unmatched. This CDR3 region has 16 residues. CDR3 nucleotide sequence: TGTGCCAGCAGCCAAGCCGGGACTAGCGATCAGGCGACCCAGTACTTC. This gives the protein CASSQAGTSDQATQYF.

A word on this clonotype: At one of its ends the junction is not consistent with the germline gene, which may arise from a read error. In DNA form, the CDR3 reads TGCAGCGTTGAAAGGCTAGCCACCGGGGAGCTGTACTTC. It codes for CSVERLATGELYF. The chain uses TRBV29-1 and TRBJ2-7; a weak D match, TRBD2 (5 bases). Germline V gene lookup returns CDR1 SQVTM and CDR2 ANQGSEA. The CDR3 is 13 amino acids.

CDR3 amino acids: CASSRGRRSYEQYF. The CDR3 DNA is TGTGCCAGCAGTCGCGGACGGCGCTCCTACGAGCAGTACTTC. The chain couples TRBV12-3 or TRBV12-4 to TRBJ2-7; D is ambiguous. This CDR3 has 14 residues. Trimming removed 5 bases at V and 0 bases at J, with 11 bases between.

Turning to this clonotype: This may be a read error, as it is one base from a much larger clone. J is TRBJ2-5 and V is TRBV20-1; D may be TRBD2 (6 bases). Per germline, CDR1 DFQATT and CDR2 SNEGSKA (reference sequence). V was cut by 1 base and J by 5 bases, with 11 bases left in between. CDR3 length: 13 amino acids. The CDR3, as DNA: TGCAGTGCTAGAGCGGGAGTGGAGGAGACCCAGTACTTC. Translation: CSARAGVEETQYF.

The table lists this clonotype with many counts. Its ends do not fully match the called genes, so a read error is possible. The chain has TRBV5-1 and TRBJ1-2, with 7 positions matching TRBD1. Germline V gene data show CDR1 as SGHRS and CDR2 as YFSETQ. This CDR3 contains 14 residues. Here the CDR3 DNA reads TGTGCCAGCAGCCCCGGGACAGCCAACTATGGCTACACCTTC. Translating gives CASSPGTANYGYTF.

Note on this clonotype: With a much larger clone just one base away, this may be a read error. The V gene is TRBV7-2, the J gene TRBJ2-7; D is perhaps TRBD1 or TRBD2 (5 bases each). Trimming pared 5 bases from V and 3 bases from J, leaving 8 bases between. The CDR3 runs to 12 residues. Germline V gene data show CDR1 as SGHTA and CDR2 as FQGNSA. Here the CDR3 DNA reads TGTGCCAGCAGCCGGGACCACTACGAGCAGTACTTC. Protein product: CASSRDHYEQYF.